Reported below is one TCR beta chain. Cohorts were based on clinical histories the participants reported. Two negative PCRs, clearance, or symptom resolution characterized the recovered Cohort 3 donors. The entry originates in a study of blood T cell repertoires in COVID-19. Study-wide background: T cells, B-cell-depleted T cells, or PBMCs supplied cDNA or gDNA.

Germline V gives CDR1 MNHEY, CDR2 SVGAGI. This CDR3 contains 15 residues. The V gene end was trimmed by 6 bases and the J gene end by 0 bases; junction bases not matched to a gene: 5. Here immunoSEQ multiplex PCR was the method, and the copy in TCRdb shows in-frame clones only, minus some. The data contain approximately 140,000 clones, around nine tenths of them singletons. The sequenced sample was PBMCs or T cells enriched from blood (not recorded which). The TCR was taken from a woman aged 45-65 years who had recovered from COVID-19. The chain joins TRBV6-5 to TRBJ1-3; 7 bases line up with TRBD1. The CDR3 DNA sequence: TGTGCCAGCAGGCCGACAGGGCCCTCTGGAAACACCATATATTTT. Translation: CASRPTGPSGNTIYF.